The following is a T cell receptor beta chain sequence with its context. Its target is not known. The study ran its PCR with 60 Vbeta and 13 Jbeta primers. TCRdb's copy holds only in-frame clones and misses some; the assay was immunoSEQ multiplex PCR. The sample lists some 120,000 clones; about three quarters were seen once. This entry belongs to a study of cytomegalovirus exposure and HLA in healthy donors. Points from the study as a whole: The authors later found most CMV-associated TCR beta chains appeared HLA-restricted. It has been reported that TCR beta sequences accurately predicted the HLA-A and HLA-B alleles of most subjects.

The germline CDR1 and CDR2 sequences are MGHDK and SYGVNS. This CDR3 is built from 17 residues. V lost 4 bases and J lost 8, with 23 bases in between. This chain joins TRBV25-1 and TRBJ1-4, with D maybe TRBD1 (6 bases). The sequence was collected from a woman aged 40 to 50 in good health and CMV-seropositive. The sample was PBMCs. CDR3 in amino acids: CASSGHDQGRGLEKLFF. As DNA, the CDR3 is TGTGCCAGCAGTGGCCACGATCAGGGGCGCGGTTTAGAAAAACTGTTTTTT.